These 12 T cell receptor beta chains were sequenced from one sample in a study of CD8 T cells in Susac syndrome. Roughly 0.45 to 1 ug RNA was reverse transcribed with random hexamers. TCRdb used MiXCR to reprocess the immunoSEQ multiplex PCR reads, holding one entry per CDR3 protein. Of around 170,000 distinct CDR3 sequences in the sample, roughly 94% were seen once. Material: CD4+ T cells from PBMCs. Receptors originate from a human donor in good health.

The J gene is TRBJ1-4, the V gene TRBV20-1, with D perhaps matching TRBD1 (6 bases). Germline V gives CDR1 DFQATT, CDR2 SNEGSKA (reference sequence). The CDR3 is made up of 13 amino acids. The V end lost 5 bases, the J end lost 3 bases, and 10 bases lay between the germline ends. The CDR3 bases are TGCAGTGCTGAACAGGGACCTAATGAAAAACTGTTTTTT. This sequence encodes CSAEQGPNEKLFF.

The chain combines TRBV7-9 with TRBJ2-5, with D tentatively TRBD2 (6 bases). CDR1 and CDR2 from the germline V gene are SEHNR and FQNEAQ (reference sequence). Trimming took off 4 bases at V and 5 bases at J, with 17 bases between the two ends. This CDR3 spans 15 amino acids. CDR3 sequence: CASSSPGGTEETQYF. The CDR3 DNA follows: TGTGCCAGCAGCTCCCCCGGCGGGACGGAGGAGACCCAGTACTTC.

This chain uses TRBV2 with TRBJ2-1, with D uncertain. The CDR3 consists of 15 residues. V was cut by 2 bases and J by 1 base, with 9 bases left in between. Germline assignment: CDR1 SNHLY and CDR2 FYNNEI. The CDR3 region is CASSELGGSYNEQFF. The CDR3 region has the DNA TGTGCCAGCAGTGAACTCGGCGGATCCTACAATGAGCAGTTCTTC.

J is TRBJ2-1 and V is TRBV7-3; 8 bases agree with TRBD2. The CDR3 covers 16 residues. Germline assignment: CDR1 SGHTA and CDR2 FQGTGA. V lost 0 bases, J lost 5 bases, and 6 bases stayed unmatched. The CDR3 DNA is TGTGCCAGCAGCTTAACGGGACTAGGAGGACACAATGAGCAGTTCTTC. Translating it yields CASSLTGLGGHNEQFF.

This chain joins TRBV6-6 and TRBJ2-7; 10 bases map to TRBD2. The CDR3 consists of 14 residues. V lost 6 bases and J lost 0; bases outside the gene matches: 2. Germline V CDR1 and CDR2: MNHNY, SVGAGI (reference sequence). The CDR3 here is CASRPSGSSYEQYF. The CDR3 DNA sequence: TGTGCCAGCAGACCTAGCGGGAGCTCCTACGAGCAGTACTTC.

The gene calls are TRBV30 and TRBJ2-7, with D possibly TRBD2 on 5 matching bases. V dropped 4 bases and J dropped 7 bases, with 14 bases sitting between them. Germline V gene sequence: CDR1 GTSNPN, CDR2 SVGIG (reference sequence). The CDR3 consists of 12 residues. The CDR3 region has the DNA TGTGCCTGGACACCCCCCGGCGGGGAGCAGTACTTC. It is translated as CAWTPPGGEQYF.

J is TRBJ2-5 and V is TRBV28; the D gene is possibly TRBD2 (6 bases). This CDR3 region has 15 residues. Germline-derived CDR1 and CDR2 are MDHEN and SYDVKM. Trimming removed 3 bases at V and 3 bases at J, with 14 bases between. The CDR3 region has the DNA TGTGCCAGCAGTTTCGGAACGGGAGCCGAAGAGACCCAGTACTTC. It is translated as CASSFGTGAEETQYF.

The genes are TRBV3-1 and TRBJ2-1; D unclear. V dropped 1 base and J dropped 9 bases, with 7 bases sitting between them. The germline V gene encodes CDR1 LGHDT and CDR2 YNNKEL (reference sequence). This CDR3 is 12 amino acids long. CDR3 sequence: CASSQGTREQFF. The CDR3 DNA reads TGTGCCAGCAGCCAAGGGACCCGTGAGCAGTTCTTC.

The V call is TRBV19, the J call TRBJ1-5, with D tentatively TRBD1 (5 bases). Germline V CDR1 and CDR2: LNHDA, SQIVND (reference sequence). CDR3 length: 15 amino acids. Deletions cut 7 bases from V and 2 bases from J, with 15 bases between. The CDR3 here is CASNGRGGGNQPQHF. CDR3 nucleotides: TGTGCCAGTAATGGTAGAGGAGGGGGCAATCAGCCCCAGCATTTT.

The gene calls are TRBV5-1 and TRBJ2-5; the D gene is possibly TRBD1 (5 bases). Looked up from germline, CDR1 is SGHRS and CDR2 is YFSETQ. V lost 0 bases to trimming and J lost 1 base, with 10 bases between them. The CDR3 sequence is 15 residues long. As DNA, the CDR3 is TGCGCCAGCAGCTTGGATGCGGACATCCAAGAGACCCAGTACTTC. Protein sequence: CASSLDADIQETQYF.

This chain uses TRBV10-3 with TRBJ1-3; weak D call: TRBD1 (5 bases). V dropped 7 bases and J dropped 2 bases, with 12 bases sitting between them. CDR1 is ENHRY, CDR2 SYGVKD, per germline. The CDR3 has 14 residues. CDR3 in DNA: TGTGCCATCAATCCGGGAGGGGCTGGAAACACCATATATTTT. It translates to CAINPGGAGNTIYF.

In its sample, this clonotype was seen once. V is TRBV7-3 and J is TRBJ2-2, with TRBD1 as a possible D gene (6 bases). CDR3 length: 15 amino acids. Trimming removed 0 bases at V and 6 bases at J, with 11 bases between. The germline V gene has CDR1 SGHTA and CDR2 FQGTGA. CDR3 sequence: CASSLTGTPPGELFF. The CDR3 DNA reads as TGTGCCAGCAGCTTAACGGGGACACCCCCCGGGGAGCTGTTTTTT.